Sequencing of this T cell receptor (beta chain) was carried out in a study of control samples from healthy donors and cancer patients. Sequencing used immunoSEQ multiplex PCR; TCRdb keeps in-frame clones, though not all of them. Of around 71,000 clones listed, 80% to 90% are singletons. Trimming shortened V by 6 bases and J by 8 bases, and 13 bases separated the two germline ends. Germline V gene lookup returns CDR1 SQVTM and CDR2 ANQGSEA. The CDR3 has 12 amino acids. This clone was seen once. The receptor's source is a woman in her fifties or sixties with head and neck cancer. V is TRBV29-1 and J is TRBJ1-4; D is possibly TRBD1 (6 bases). Sample: PBMCs. The CDR3 DNA follows: TGCAGCGTGCAGCAGACAGGCGAAAAACTGTTTTTT. Protein: CSVQQTGEKLFF.